This T cell receptor beta chain came from a study of T-cell reconstitution after alpha-beta-depleted transplantation in children. About this clonotype: Its antigen is not identified.

Germline CDR1 is KGHDR and CDR2 is SFDVKD. Trimming took off 3 bases at V and 10 bases at J, with 6 bases between the two ends. This CDR3 has 11 amino acids. Preparation of the TCRbeta library involved a method that used unique molecular identifiers. TCRdb called the PCR reads again in MiXCR, with one record for every CDR3 protein. The sample holds about 120,000 distinct CDR3 sequences, about 21% seen once. Study results and limitations: Newly generated T cells supplied most T-cell counts and diversity one year post-transplant.

V is TRBV24-1 and J is TRBJ2-1, with no clear D. Sequenced material: PBMCs, mostly from graft donor cells, taken 180 days after TCRalphabeta/CD19-depleted stem cell transplant. The receptor comes from a male patient aged 2-15 years who had a stem cell transplant for chronic granulomatous disease, so the T cells may come from the graft donor. The CDR3 spells CATSDVGEQFF. CDR3 in DNA: TGTGCCACCAGTGATGTCGGGGAGCAGTTCTTC.